Following are 19 T cell receptor beta chains from one sample sequenced in a study of cytomegalovirus exposure and HLA in healthy donors. The study ran its PCR with 60 Vbeta and 13 Jbeta primers. TCRdb's table, derived via immunoSEQ multiplex PCR, lists solely in-frame clones and lacks some. Recorded for this sample: 100,000 to 150,000 clones. Sequencing was done on a sample of PBMCs. The receptor set was obtained from a middle-aged woman in good health and CMV-seronegative.

The V and J genes are TRBV4-1 and TRBJ1-1, with D hard to call. The CDR3 sequence is 17 residues long. Germline lookup yields CDR1 MGHRA and CDR2 YSYEKL. Trimming took 0 bases from V and 0 from J, leaving 14 bases between them. For the CDR3, the DNA is TGCGCCAGCAGCCAAGATGGTCGGAACGGGTTGAACACTGAAGCTTTCTTT. Protein: CASSQDGRNGLNTEAFF.

This chain joins TRBV6-1 and TRBJ2-6; 7 bases are shared with TRBD2. The CDR3 sequence is 17 residues long. Trimming cost V 4 bases and J 0 bases; bases outside gene matches: 6. The V gene's germline CDR1 is MNHNS and CDR2 SASEGT. CDR3: CASSARGVSSGANVLTF. CDR3 coding DNA: TGTGCCAGCAGTGCCCGGGGGGTTAGCTCTGGGGCCAACGTCCTGACTTTC.

The J gene is TRBJ2-3, the V gene TRBV6-5; maybe TRBD1 (6 bases). Per the germline V gene, CDR1 is MNHEY and CDR2 is SVGAGI. This CDR3 comprises 15 residues. The V and J ends lost 0 bases and 4 bases respectively, with 11 bases between them. The CDR3 region is CASSYSTGKADTQYF. The CDR3 DNA reads TGTGCCAGCAGTTACTCCACAGGGAAGGCAGATACGCAGTATTTT.

The chain carries TRBV6-5 and TRBJ2-6, with D possibly being TRBD2 (6 bases). CDR1 and CDR2 from the germline V gene are MNHEY and SVGAGI. The CDR3 is made up of 16 amino acids. The ends were cut back, 2 bases at V and 2 bases at J, with 10 bases in the middle. CDR3 amino acids: CASSYIPGAGANVLTF. For the CDR3, the DNA is TGTGCCAGCAGTTACATCCCGGGGGCTGGGGCCAACGTCCTGACTTTC.

The chain is built from TRBV6-6 and TRBJ1-2; TRBD1 matches at 9 bases. Per germline, CDR1 MNHNY and CDR2 SVGAGI (reference sequence). V trimming: 6 bases; J trimming: 5 bases; junction bases outside the gene matches: 10. The CDR3 extends over 15 amino acids. The CDR3 loop is CASRPTTGGAYGYTF. CDR3 coding DNA: TGTGCCAGCAGACCCACCACAGGGGGCGCATATGGCTACACCTTC.

This chain joins TRBV18 and TRBJ2-4; D uncertain. Germline CDR1 KGHSH, CDR2 LQKENI. V lost 0 bases and J 0 bases, leaving 9 bases between the germline ends. The CDR3 runs to 16 residues. The CDR3 here is CASSPPSSLAKNIQYF. The DNA for the CDR3 is TGTGCCAGCTCACCACCGTCGTCACTAGCCAAAAACATTCAGTACTTC.

V and J are TRBV4-3 and TRBJ1-2; 8 bases match TRBD1. This CDR3 comprises 16 residues. V lost 0 bases and J lost 6; bases outside the gene matches: 9. Germline loops: CDR1 LGHNA, CDR2 YSLEER. CDR3 in DNA: TGCGCCAGCAGCCAAGATTTAAACAGGGGGGACAATGGCTACACCTTC. This encodes CASSQDLNRGDNGYTF.

J is TRBJ2-5 and V is TRBV4-3, with TRBD2 as a possible D gene (6 bases). V was trimmed by 0 bases and J by 4 bases, leaving 18 bases between them. The CDR3 spans 17 residues. The germline CDR1 and CDR2 sequences are LGHNA and YSLEER. The CDR3 DNA reads TGCGCCAGCAGCCAAGATTGGCTAGCGCATCGGGGAGAGACCCAGTACTTC. This gives the protein CASSQDWLAHRGETQYF.

The chain has TRBV18 and TRBJ2-3, with 12 bases that match TRBD2. The trim removed 3 bases at V and 6 bases at J, leaving 4 bases unmatched. The germline V gene has CDR1 KGHSH and CDR2 LQKENI. CDR3 length: 15 residues. The CDR3 loop is CASSPGLAGPDTQYF. In DNA form, the CDR3 reads TGTGCCAGCTCACCGGGACTAGCGGGTCCTGATACGCAGTATTTT.

CDR3 coding DNA: TGCGCCAGCAGCTTCGGGACAGTCAATGAAAAACTGTTTTTT. It codes for CASSFGTVNEKLFF. The chain recombines TRBV5-1 with TRBJ1-4, with 7 bases that match TRBD1. Germline trimming cut 2 bases from V and 5 bases from J; bases unmatched to any gene: 3. Germline V gene data show CDR1 as SGHRS and CDR2 as YFSETQ. The CDR3 extends over 14 amino acids. Combining the CDR3 with reference TRBV5-1 and TRBJ1-4 gives the whole variable domain KAGVTQTPRYLIKTRGQQVTLSCSPISGHRSVSWYQQTPGQGLQFLFEYFSETQRNKGNFPGRFSGRQFSNSRSEMNVSTLELGDSALYLCASSFGTVNEKLFFGSGTQLSVL.

The chain combines TRBV2 with TRBJ2-1, with TRBD2 matching over 13 bases. The germline gives CDR1 SNHLY, CDR2 FYNNEI. This CDR3 has 15 residues. Trimming at V came to 6 bases and at J to 7 bases, leaving 6 bases not matched to a gene. The CDR3 DNA is TGTGCCAGCAGCCCCACTAGCGGGGGGGTGAATGAGCAGTTCTTC. This translates into CASSPTSGGVNEQFF.

This chain uses TRBV2 with TRBJ1-1; 9 bases match TRBD1. In germline, CDR1 is SNHLY, CDR2 FYNNEI. J was trimmed by 1 base and V by 4 bases; bases with no gene match: 1. This CDR3 contains 14 residues. The CDR3 is CASSAGQGNTEAFF. The CDR3 nucleotides are TGTGCCAGCAGTGCGGGACAGGGGAACACTGAAGCTTTCTTT. Complete variable domain (other parts from reference TRBV2 and TRBJ1-1): EPEVTQTPSHQVTQMGQEVILRCVPISNHLYFYWYRQILGQKVEFLVSFYNNEISEKSEIFDDQFSVERPDGSNFTLKIRSTKLEDSAMYFCASSAGQGNTEAFFGQGTRLTVV.

The chain links TRBV2 to TRBJ2-5; possibly TRBD1 for D (6 bases). With 5 bases removed from V and 1 base from J, the gap between germline ends came to 14 bases. Germline CDR1 and CDR2: SNHLY and FYNNEI. This CDR3 has 15 residues. The CDR3 coding sequence is TGTGCCAGCAGTCTTTATGGACAGCCCCAAGAGACCCAGTACTTC. This gives the protein CASSLYGQPQETQYF.

V and J are TRBV9 and TRBJ2-1, with 8 positions matching TRBD2. CDR1 is SGDLS, CDR2 YYNGEE, per germline. The CDR3 spans 17 residues. The V segment lost 3 bases and the J segment 10 bases; nucleotides outside the gene matches: 18. CDR3 in amino acids: CASSDDSQRGRSLEQFF. CDR3 DNA: TGTGCCAGCAGCGACGATTCCCAGCGGGGGAGGTCCCTGGAGCAGTTCTTC.

This chain uses TRBV7-3 with TRBJ2-3; 9 bases match TRBD2. CDR3 size: 15 residues. CDR1 is SGHTA and CDR2 is FQGTGA in the germline V gene. Unmatched junction bases numbered 14, after V lost 6 bases and J lost 10 bases. The CDR3 nucleotides are TGTGCCAGCAGAGCGGGGACTAGCAGGGAGGGGGCGCAGTATTTT. Translating it yields CASRAGTSREGAQYF.

The V gene is TRBV4-2, the J gene TRBJ1-3; D gene unclear. Germline-derived CDR1 and CDR2 are LGHNA and YNFKEQ. V lost 0 bases, J lost 1 base, and 10 bases lay in between. The CDR3 has 16 residues. The CDR3: CASSQEVSRSGNTIYF. CDR3 nucleotide sequence: TGTGCCAGCAGCCAAGAGGTTTCTAGATCTGGAAACACCATATATTTT.

The rearrangement joins TRBV7-9 to TRBJ1-1; 9 positions match TRBD1. V lost 4 bases and J lost 4; bases outside the gene matches: 7. The V gene's germline CDR1 is SEHNR and CDR2 FQNEAQ (reference sequence). The CDR3 length is 15 residues. The DNA for the CDR3 is TGTGCCAGCAGCTCACGACAGGGGGGAGGCACTGAAGCTTTCTTT. Encoded protein: CASSSRQGGGTEAFF.

J is TRBJ1-1 and V is TRBV7-6; a weak D match, TRBD1 (6 bases). Germline CDR1 is SGHVS and CDR2 is FNYEAQ. The length of the CDR3 is 13 residues. Trimming stripped 5 bases from V and 8 bases from J, with 15 bases between. CDR3 sequence: CASSPGQRREAFF. The DNA of the CDR3 is TGTGCCAGCAGCCCAGGACAGAGGAGAGAAGCTTTCTTT. The whole variable domain, filled in from reference TRBV7-6 and TRBJ1-1, reads GAGVSQSPRYKVTKRGQDVALRCDPISGHVSLYWYRQALGQGPEFLTYFNYEAQQDKSGLPNDRFSAERPEGSISTLTIQRTEQRDSAMYRCASSPGQRREAFFGQGTRLTVV.

The genes are TRBV11-1 and TRBJ2-4; weak D call: TRBD2 (5 bases). The V end lost 6 bases, the J end lost 9 bases, and 9 bases lay between the germline ends. The CDR3 consists of 11 residues. The V gene's germline CDR1 is SGHAT and CDR2 FQDESV (reference sequence). CDR3 nucleotides: TGTGCCAGCAGTCTTGGGAGCATTCAGTACTTC. It translates to CASSLGSIQYF.